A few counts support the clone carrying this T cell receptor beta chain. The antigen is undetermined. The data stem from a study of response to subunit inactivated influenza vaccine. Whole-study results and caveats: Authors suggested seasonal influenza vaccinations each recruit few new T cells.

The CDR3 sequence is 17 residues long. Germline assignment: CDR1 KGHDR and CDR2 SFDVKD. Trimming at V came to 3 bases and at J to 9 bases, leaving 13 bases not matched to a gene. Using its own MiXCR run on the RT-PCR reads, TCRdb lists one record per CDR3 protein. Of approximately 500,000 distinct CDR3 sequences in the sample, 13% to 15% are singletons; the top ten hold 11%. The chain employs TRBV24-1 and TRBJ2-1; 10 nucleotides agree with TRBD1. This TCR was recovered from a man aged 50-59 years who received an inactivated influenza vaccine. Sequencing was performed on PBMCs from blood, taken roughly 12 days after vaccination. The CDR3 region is CATSDTGTGVRLIEQFF. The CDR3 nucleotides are TGTGCCACCAGTGATACCGGGACAGGGGTACGTCTGATTGAGCAGTTCTTC.